This T cell receptor beta chain was obtained from a study of response to subunit inactivated influenza vaccine. From germline, CDR1 is SNHLY and CDR2 FYNNEI. The V gene lost 8 bases and the J gene lost 2 bases, with 13 bases spanning the gap. The CDR3 has 14 amino acids. TCRdb recomputed calls from the RT-PCR reads with MiXCR, one row per CDR3 protein. The sample yields approximately 700,000 distinct CDR3 sequences, approximately 14% seen once. V is TRBV2 and J is TRBJ1-5; the D gene is possibly TRBD1 (6 bases). Source: PBMCs from blood, taken less than 15 days before vaccination. This clonotype was obtained from a man in his fifties who received an inactivated influenza vaccine. DNA of the CDR3: TGTGCCAGCCGCGAAGCAGGGGGCAATCAGCCCCAGCATTTT. This gives the protein CASREAGGNQPQHF. Filled out from reference TRBV2 and TRBJ1-5, the complete variable domain reads EPEVTQTPSHQVTQMGQEVILRCVPISNHLYFYWYRQILGQKVEFLVSFYNNEISEKSEIFDDQFSVERPDGSNFTLKIRSTKLEDSAMYFCASREAGGNQPQHFGDGTRLSIL.